Listed below are T cell receptor beta chains from one sample, sequenced in a study of blood T cell repertoires in COVID-19. Here immunoSEQ multiplex PCR was the method, and the copy in TCRdb shows in-frame clones only, minus some. The sample records about 140,000 clones, about 89% being singletons. The sequencing input was PBMCs or T cells enriched from blood (not recorded which). The receptor set was obtained from a man aged 60-69 years who had recovered from COVID-19. The conserved cysteine and the conserved F or W are not part of the CDR3 here. A row's size may be missing; if present it is once, few, many or a size class.

TRBV7-8	-	TRBJ2-1	ASSLRGGTSANEQF
TRBV7-2	-	TRBJ1-5	ASSYTGTGDSNQPQH
TRBV28	-	TRBJ2-2	ASSFLANTGELF
TRBV7-6	once	TRBJ1-6	ASSLAPGQGNSPLH
TRBV4-1	-	TRBJ1-2	ASSQGAGARSYT
TRBV28	-	TRBJ1-4	ASRPQGATNEKLF
TRBV7-9	-	TRBJ2-1	ASSSPGGLAISYNEQF
TRBV19	-	TRBJ1-5	ASRAQGGQPQH
TRBV29-1	few	TRBJ2-1	SVRTSGYNEQF
TRBV11-2	-	TRBJ2-7	ASSPGRTGIHEQY
TRBV5-4	-	TRBJ1-1	ASSLERELMNTEAF
TRBV30	-	TRBJ1-5	AWSSGTGIPKQPQH
TRBV2	-	TRBJ1-5	ASSGGGLNQPQH
TRBV27	-	TRBJ2-7	ASRPGLRSHEQY
TRBV27	-	TRBJ2-1	ASSGSSGAYNEQF
TRBV9	-	TRBJ2-2	ASSVGVIGELF
TRBV7-6	-	TRBJ1-1	ASSLTGGTEAF
TRBV7-3	-	TRBJ2-4	ASSSRTSPGGNIQY
TRBV10-3	-	TRBJ1-6	AIKRGTAHNSPLH
TRBV5-4	-	TRBJ2-7	ASSSHGTAYEQY
TRBV21-1	once	TRBJ2-3	ARGDGGSPHTGDTQY
TRBV6-5	-	TRBJ2-6	ASSSTLSGRANVLT
TRBV18	-	TRBJ1-2	ASSPVQDPNYGYT
TRBV28	-	TRBJ1-1	ASSSRSLEAF
TRBV6-5	-	TRBJ1-5	ASTKDRTSDQPQH
TRBV19	-	TRBJ2-4	ASSIRGGLTAKNIQY
TRBV6-5	-	TRBJ2-1	AAGLAGSKGF
TRBV28	-	TRBJ1-1	ASTRLERNTEAF
TRBV5-4	-	TRBJ2-2	ASSPGDLYTGELF
TRBV2	-	TRBJ2-7	AKGTNYEQY